One T cell receptor beta chain is described in this entry. This clone's antigen is unknown. It has no much larger one-base neighbor in the sample; base qualities were not kept. Deletion took 3 bases off V and 6 bases off J, with a span of 15 bases between the germline ends. According to the germline V gene, CDR1 reads LGHNA and CDR2 reads YNFKEQ. Measured from the cysteine to the phenylalanine, the CDR3 is 15 residues long. Only CDR3 DNA is held: 45 bases, read in frame from base 1. CD8 naive samples consisted of CD45RO-negative cells that were positively selected for CCR7, yielding a CD45RA+CCR7+ population without TemRA cells. Donors were healthy HIV-negative adults with no recently reported acute infections or vaccinations. All donors were Caucasian adults living in Nashville, Tennessee, USA. Blood was obtained by leukapheresis, after which PBMCs were separated by Ficoll-Histopaque density gradient centrifugation and cryopreserved in liquid nitrogen vapor phase. Purity and quantity of every magnetically sorted T cell population were checked by analytical flow cytometry. Each sorted fraction had its genomic DNA isolated and then quantified by UV absorbance on a Nanodrop 2000c.

The sample comes from a study of shared clonotypes between healthy human individuals (dated by TCRdb to 2019 to 2021). Concerning the study at large: The cohort comprised a couple of women and three men aged 18 to 49 years. For each donor, CD4 naive and CD4 memory were each run on three plates, CD8 naive on two plates, and CD8 memory on one plate. Libraries were prepared and TCR repertoires were sequenced by different laboratories using diverse techniques, in order to increase sequencing depth and limit assay-specific biases. To estimate repertoire size and how much clonotype sharing occurs between individuals, the study deeply sequenced the blood TCR repertoires of roughly 5 healthy adults. Per donor, leukapheresis produced somewhere between about 0.8 and 9 billion PBMCs.

The investigation overall reported the following: Incomplete sequencing was indicated by rarefaction of sorted-subset datasets, despite the large sequencing depth. Compared with non-shared clonotypes, clonotypes shared by all four sorted-subset donors had higher generation probabilities. Because the study included only a small number of donors, the genetic and exposure-history diversity represented was limited. Approximately 4.8% of naive CD4, around 3.6% of naive CD8, around 2.3% of memory CD4, and approximately 0.39% of memory CD8 clonotypes were shared across several donors. Sampling was restricted to blood, and TCR repertoires in tissue are likely to differ from TCR repertoires in blood. Based on pairwise subsampling, the degree of clonotype sharing among donors was expected to be affected by sequencing depth. Naive subsets generally had larger estimated clonotype richness than memory subsets did.

Using the deep immunoSEQ assay, multiplex PCR amplified TCR CDR3 regions from genomic DNA. Extracted genomic DNA from each cell subset was spread evenly across all wells of several immunoSEQ 96-well plates, with each plate serving as a replicate. For sorted subsets, approximately 210 ng genomic DNA, equal to some 30,000 T cell genomes, was loaded into each replicate PCR. The purified libraries were quantified using a Qubit 3.0 fluorometer, sized with a Bioanalyzer 2100, and then quantified again using the KAPA Library Quantification kit. A separate single-read 150-cycle Illumina NextSeq 550 flow cell was used to sequence each immunoSEQ 96-well plate. In the paper's pipeline: Because only junctional sequences without quality scores were contained in the immunoSEQ output, filtering matching that applied to full-length reads could not be performed. Sequences were annotated with PyIR, a Python wrapper for IgBLAST v1.9, and V/J genes and CDR3 were assigned using IMGT germline references. Reads with weak V/J assignments (E-value above 1e-6), missing CDR3, stop codons, out-of-frame junctions, or ambiguous translated residues were removed. V3J clonotypes were defined as sequences sharing the same inferred V gene, J gene, and CDR3 amino acid sequence. Percentage overlap between repertoires was computed as shared unique clonotypes divided by the size of the smaller repertoire. RTK rarefaction, the Chao1 estimator, and Recon v2.1 estimates of unobserved clonotypes were used to assess repertoire richness. OLGA was used to compute generation probabilities for all TCRbeta clonotypes that the gDNA method yielded from a few donors. What TCRdb holds here is the immuneACCESS table cut down to in-frame rearrangements. Part of the clones is not present; checked against another copy, under half of the missing clones reflect an unresolved V gene, and the others are unexplained. The V and J calls and clone size were taken over from that table, and D and trimming were inferred from the DNA. The table for this sample lists roughly 2.1 million clones; around 93% of them were counted only once. The ten largest account for 1.5% to 2% of the sample.

The TCR sequence derives from a man between 18 and 29 years old in good health. Some clones in this sample may be carry-over from other donors' samples. The chain links TRBV4-2 with TRBJ2-1; D gene: possibly TRBD2, on 5 matching bases. The sample taken for sequencing was naive CD8+ T cells from PBMCs. The cell subset or site label for this specimen denotes: CD45RA+CCR7+. This receptor has the CDR3 CASSHTPGSPNEQFF. The DNA sequence follows: TGTGCCAGCAGCCACACCCCGGGGAGCCCCAATGAGCAGTTCTTC.